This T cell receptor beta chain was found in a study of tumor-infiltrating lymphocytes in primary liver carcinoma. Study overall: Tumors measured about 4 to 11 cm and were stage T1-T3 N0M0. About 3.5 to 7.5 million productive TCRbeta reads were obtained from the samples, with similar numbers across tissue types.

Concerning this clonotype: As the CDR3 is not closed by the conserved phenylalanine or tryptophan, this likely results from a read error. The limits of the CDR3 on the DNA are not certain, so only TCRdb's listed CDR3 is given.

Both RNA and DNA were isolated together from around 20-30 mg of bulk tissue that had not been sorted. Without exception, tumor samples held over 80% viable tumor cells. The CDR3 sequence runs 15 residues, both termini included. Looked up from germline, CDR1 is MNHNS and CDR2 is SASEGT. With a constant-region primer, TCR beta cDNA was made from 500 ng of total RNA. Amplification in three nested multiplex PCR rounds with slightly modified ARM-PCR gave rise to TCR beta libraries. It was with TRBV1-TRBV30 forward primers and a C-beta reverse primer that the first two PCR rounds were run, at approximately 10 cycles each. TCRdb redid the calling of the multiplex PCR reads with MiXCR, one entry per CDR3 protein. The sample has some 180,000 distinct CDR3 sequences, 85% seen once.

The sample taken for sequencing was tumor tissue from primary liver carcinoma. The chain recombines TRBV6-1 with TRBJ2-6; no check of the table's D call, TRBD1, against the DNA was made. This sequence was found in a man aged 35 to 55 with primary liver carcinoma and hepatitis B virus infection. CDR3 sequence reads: CASSPRGAGANVVTS.